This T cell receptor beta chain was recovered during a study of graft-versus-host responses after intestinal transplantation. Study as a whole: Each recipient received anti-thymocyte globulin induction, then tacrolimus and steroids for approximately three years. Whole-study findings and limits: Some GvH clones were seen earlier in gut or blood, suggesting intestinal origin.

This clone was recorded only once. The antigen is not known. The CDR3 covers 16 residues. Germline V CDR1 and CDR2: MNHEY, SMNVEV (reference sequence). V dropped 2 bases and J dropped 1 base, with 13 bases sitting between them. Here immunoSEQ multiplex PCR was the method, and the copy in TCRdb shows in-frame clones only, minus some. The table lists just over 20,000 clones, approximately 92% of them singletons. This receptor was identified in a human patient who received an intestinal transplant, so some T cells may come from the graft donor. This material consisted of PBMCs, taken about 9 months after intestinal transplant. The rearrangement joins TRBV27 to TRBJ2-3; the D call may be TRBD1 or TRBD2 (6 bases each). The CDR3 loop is CASSLVPGGGTDTQYF. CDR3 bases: TGTGCCAGCAGTTTAGTTCCCGGGGGCGGCACAGATACGCAGTATTTT.